Sequencing of this T cell receptor (beta chain) was carried out in a study of shared clonotypes between healthy human individuals. This CDR3 is built from 13 residues. The V end lost 5 bases, the J end lost 3 bases, and 11 bases lay between the germline ends. Germline CDR1 is GTSNPN and CDR2 is SVGIG (reference sequence). Generated by immunoSEQ multiplex PCR, the TCRdb table keeps only in-frame clones and is missing some. The table includes 2.3 million or so clones, more than 80% detected once. This clone has just one count. The clonotype was recovered from a man aged 18 to 35 in good health. Some clones in this sample may be carry-over from other donors' samples. The gene calls are TRBV30 and TRBJ2-1, with D perhaps matching TRBD2 (7 bases). The sequencing input was naive CD4+ T cells from PBMCs. Documented subset: CD45RA+ positively selected. As DNA, the CDR3 is TGTGCCTGGGGGGGGGCCAGCTACAATGAGCAGTTCTTC. Protein sequence: CAWGGASYNEQFF.